Below, one T cell receptor beta chain is given with its context. Its antigen is not yet known. Qualities for individual bases were not recorded, and no much larger clone is one base off. The data are from a study of blood T cell repertoires in COVID-19 (dated by TCRdb to about 2020). For the study in its entirety: Samples from collaborators originated in the United States, Italy and Spain and spanned both the acute and convalescent phases of COVID-19. The prospective study material was composed of cDNA or gDNA derived from T cells, B-cell-depleted T cells, or PBMCs. Subjects who had been exposed to COVID-19, were actively infected with it, or had recovered from it provided the deeply sampled blood TCRbeta repertoires that made up the dataset. A freely available public database, intended as a resource for researchers studying the immune response to SARS-CoV-2, is where the repertoires were released. The samples were drawn from the first 160 participants of the ongoing ImmuneRACE study and from roughly 1,300 subjects provided by 6 global collaborators. Sample metadata almost always included a de-identified subject ID, COVID-19 status, age in years and sex. Where available, HLA class I and class II types were taken from metadata supplied by the sample provider and were not determined by assay-based typing. The full study reports these points: Clinical and demographic metadata were provided uncurated, with the amount varying by source and participant.

Whole blood was collected in K2EDTA tubes by collaborating institutions according to the institutions' own protocols. For TCRbeta analysis, collaborators shipped samples as frozen whole blood, isolated PBMCs, or DNA extracted from either of those sample types. TCRbeta CDR3 regions were amplified from genomic DNA by means of the immunoSEQ Assay, a bias-controlled multiplex PCR. The source study handled its data this way. The number of nucleated cells in each sample was estimated from the amplification of reference gene primers within the assay. Sequence reads were collapsed and filtered to measure the absolute abundance of every unique TCRbeta CDR3 rearrangement. For each sample, productive Simpson clonality was calculated by taking the square root of Simpson's diversity index across productive rearrangements. TCRdb stores this immuneACCESS table with in-frame sequences only. Part of the clones is absent; in the studies checked, under half of the shortfall reflects unresolved V genes, and no reason is known for the rest. Clone size and V and J calls were adopted from that table, with D and trimming inferred from the DNA. For this sample the table gives roughly 80,000 clones, of which approximately 82% were detected only once. Less than 25% of the sample comes from the top ten.

V loses 5 bases, J loses 10 bases, and the germline ends lie 11 bases apart. The CDR1 and CDR2 encoded by the germline V gene (reference sequence) are LNHDA and SQIVND. The CDR3 runs 11 amino acids, cysteine and phenylalanine included. Only CDR3 DNA is held: 33 bases, read in frame from base 1. The rearrangement joined TRBV19 to TRBJ1-2, with the D gene uncertain. Sequencing used peripheral blood. This sequence originates from a human donor in a cohort sampled during active COVID-19. The CDR3 protein is CASSVREPYTF. The sequenced DNA is TGTGCCAGTAGTGTGAGGGAACCCTACACCTTC.